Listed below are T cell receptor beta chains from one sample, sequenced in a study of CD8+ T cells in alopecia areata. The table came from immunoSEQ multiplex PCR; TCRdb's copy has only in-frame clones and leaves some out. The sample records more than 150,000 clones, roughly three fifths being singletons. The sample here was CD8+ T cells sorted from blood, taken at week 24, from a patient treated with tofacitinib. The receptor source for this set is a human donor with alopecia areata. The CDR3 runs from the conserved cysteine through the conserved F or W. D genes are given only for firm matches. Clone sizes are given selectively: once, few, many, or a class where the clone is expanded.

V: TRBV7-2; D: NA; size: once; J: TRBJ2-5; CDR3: CASSMRQLTIQETQYF; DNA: TGTGCCAGCAGCATGAGACAGCTTACAATACAAGAGACCCAGTACTTC
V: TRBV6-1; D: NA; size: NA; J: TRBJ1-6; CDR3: CASLDGTDNSPLHF; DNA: TGTGCCAGCTTGGACGGAACTGATAATTCACCCCTCCACTTT
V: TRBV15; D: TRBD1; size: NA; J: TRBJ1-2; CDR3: CATSRVDRAPYGYTF; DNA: TGTGCCACCAGCAGGGTCGACAGGGCGCCTTATGGCTACACCTTC
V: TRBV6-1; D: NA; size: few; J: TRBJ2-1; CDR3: CASTWGLEQFF; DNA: TGTGCCAGCACATGGGGACTTGAGCAGTTCTTC
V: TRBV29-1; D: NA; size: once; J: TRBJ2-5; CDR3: CSVGGVVQETQYF; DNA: TGCAGCGTTGGGGGGGTGGTACAAGAGACCCAGTACTTC
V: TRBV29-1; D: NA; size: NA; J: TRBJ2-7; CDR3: CSVEGTLNEGSSYEQYF; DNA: TGCAGCGTTGAAGGGACACTAAACGAGGGAAGCTCCTACGAGCAGTACTTC
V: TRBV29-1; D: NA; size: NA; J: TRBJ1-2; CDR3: CSVEGRTDSANYGYTF; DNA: TGCAGCGTTGAAGGGCGGACGGATTCAGCTAACTATGGCTACACCTTC
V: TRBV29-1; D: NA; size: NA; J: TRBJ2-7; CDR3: CSVEQDYEQYF; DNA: TGCAGCGTTGAGCAGGACTACGAGCAGTACTTC
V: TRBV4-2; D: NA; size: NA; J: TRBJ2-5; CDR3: CASSQDPGTLQETQYF; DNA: TGTGCCAGCAGCCAAGATCCCGGGACTCTCCAAGAGACCCAGTACTTC
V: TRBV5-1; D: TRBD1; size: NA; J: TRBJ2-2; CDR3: CASSLAWVTSGTVKTGELFF; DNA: TGCGCCAGCAGCTTGGCGTGGGTTACCTCCGGGACAGTCAAGACCGGGGAGCTGTTTTTT
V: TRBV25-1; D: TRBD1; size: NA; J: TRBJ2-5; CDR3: CASINVQGSQETQYF; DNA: TGTGCCAGCATTAACGTACAGGGGAGCCAAGAGACCCAGTACTTC
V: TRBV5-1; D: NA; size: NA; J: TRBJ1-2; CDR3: CASSPDQGIYGYTF; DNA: TGCGCCAGCAGCCCTGACCAGGGAATCTATGGCTACACCTTC
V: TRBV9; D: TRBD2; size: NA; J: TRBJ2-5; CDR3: CASRGGEQETQYF; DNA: TGTGCCAGTCGCGGGGGGGAGCAAGAGACCCAGTACTTC
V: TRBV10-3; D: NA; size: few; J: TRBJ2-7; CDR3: CAISETGNYEQYF; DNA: TGTGCCATCAGTGAGACAGGGAACTACGAGCAGTACTTC
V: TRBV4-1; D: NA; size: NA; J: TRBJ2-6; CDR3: CASSLSGRGTGANVLTF; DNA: TGCGCCAGCAGCCTCTCTGGACGGGGGACTGGGGCCAACGTCCTGACTTTC
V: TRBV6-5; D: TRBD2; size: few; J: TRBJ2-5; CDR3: CASSQGLAGETQYF; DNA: TGTGCCAGCAGTCAGGGACTAGCGGGAGAGACCCAGTACTTC
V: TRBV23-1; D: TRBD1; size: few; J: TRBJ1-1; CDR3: CASSQPPQGEGANTEAFF; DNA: TGCGCCAGCAGTCAACCACCCCAGGGGGAGGGTGCGAACACTGAAGCTTTCTTT
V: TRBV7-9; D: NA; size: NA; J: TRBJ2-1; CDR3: CASSKMDSHEQFF; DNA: TGTGCCAGCAGCAAAATGGACAGCCATGAGCAGTTCTTC
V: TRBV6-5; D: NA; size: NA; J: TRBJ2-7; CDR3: CASSYSGAGRAYEQYF; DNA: TGTGCCAGCAGTTACTCGGGGGCCGGTCGAGCCTACGAGCAGTACTTC
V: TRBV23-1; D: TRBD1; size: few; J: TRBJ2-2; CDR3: CASRPGTVNTGELFF; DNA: TGCGCCAGCCGCCCGGGGACAGTTAACACCGGGGAGCTGTTTTTT
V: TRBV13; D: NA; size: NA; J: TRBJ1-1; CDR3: CASSLITGQEAFF; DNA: TGTGCCAGCAGCTTAATCACCGGACAGGAAGCTTTCTTT
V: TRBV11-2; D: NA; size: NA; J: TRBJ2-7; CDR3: CASGSLGRPSYEQYF; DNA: TGTGCCAGCGGCTCCCTTGGACGGCCCTCCTACGAGCAGTACTTC
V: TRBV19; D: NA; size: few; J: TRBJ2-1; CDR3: CASSIGWDIYNEQFF; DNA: TGTGCCAGTAGTATAGGGTGGGACATTTACAATGAGCAGTTCTTC
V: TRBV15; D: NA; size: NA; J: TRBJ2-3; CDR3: CATSSGRTDTQYF; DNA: TGTGCCACCAGCAGCGGACGCACGGATACGCAGTATTTT